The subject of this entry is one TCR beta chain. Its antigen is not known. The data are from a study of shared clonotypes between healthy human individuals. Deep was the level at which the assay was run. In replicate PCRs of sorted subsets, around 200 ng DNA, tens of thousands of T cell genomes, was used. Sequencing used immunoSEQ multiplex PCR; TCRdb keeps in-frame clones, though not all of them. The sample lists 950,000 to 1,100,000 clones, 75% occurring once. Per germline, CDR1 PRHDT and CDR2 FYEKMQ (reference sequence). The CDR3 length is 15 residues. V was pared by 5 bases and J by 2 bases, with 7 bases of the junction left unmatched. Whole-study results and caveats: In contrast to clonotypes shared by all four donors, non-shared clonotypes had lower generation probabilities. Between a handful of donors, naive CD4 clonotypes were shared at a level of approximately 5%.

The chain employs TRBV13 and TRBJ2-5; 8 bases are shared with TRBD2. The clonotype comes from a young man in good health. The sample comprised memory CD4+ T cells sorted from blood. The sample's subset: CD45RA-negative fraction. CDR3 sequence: CASSLAGGYQETQYF. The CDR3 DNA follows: TGTGCCAGCAGCCTCGCGGGGGGCTATCAAGAGACCCAGTACTTC. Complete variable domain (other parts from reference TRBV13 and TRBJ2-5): AAGVIQSPRHLIKEKRETATLKCYPIPRHDTVYWYQQGPGQDPQFLISFYEKMQSDKGSIPDRFSAQQFSDYHSELNMSSLELGDSALYFCASSLAGGYQETQYFGPGTRLLVL.